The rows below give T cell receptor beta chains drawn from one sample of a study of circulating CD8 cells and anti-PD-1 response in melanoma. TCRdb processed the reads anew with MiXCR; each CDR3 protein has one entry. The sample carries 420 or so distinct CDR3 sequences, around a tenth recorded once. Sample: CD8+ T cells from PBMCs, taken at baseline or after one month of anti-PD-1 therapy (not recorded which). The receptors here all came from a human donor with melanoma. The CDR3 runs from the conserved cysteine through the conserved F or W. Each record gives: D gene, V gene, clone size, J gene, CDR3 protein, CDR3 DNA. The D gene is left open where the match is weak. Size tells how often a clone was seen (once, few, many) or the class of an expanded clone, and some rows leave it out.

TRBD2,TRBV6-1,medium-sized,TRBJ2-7,CASSEGAGGYEQYF,TGTGCCAGCAGTGAAGGAGCGGGGGGCTACGAGCAGTACTTC
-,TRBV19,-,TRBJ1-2,CASSIQTNYGYTF,TGTGCCAGTAGTATCCAGACTAACTATGGCTACACCTTC
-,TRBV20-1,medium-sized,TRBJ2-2,CSARDGDTGELFF,TGCAGTGCTAGAGATGGGGACACCGGGGAGCTGTTTTTT
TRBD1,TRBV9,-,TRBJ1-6,CASSVGTGELNSPLHF,TGTGCCAGCAGCGTTGGGACAGGAGAACTTAATTCACCCCTCCACTTT
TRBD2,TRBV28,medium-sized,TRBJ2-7,CASSLQLAGASEQYF,TGTGCCAGCAGTCTCCAACTAGCGGGTGCGAGTGAGCAGTACTTC
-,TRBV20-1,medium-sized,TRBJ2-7,CSARGSRDYYEQYF,TGCAGTGCTAGAGGTTCTAGGGATTACTACGAGCAGTACTTC
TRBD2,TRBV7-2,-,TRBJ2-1,CASSLDWRETYNEQFF,TGTGCCAGCAGCTTAGATTGGCGGGAGACATACAATGAGCAGTTCTTC
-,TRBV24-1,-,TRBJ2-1,CATGDLSGEEQFF,TGTGCCACCGGTGATTTGTCGGGGGAGGAGCAGTTCTTC
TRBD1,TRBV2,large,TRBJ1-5,CVSREGTGGFQPQHF,TGTGTCAGCAGGGAAGGGACAGGGGGCTTTCAGCCCCAGCATTTT
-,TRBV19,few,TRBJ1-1,CASSISGYQGTEAFF,TGTGCCAGTAGTATTTCAGGGTACCAGGGCACTGAAGCTTTCTTT
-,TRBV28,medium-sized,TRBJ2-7,CASSFDSLAYEQYF,TGTGCCAGCAGTTTCGACAGTCTCGCCTACGAGCAGTACTTC
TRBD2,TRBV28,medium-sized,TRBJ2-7,CASSSIAGGIHEQYF,TGTGCCAGCAGTTCCATAGCGGGAGGGATCCACGAGCAGTACTTC
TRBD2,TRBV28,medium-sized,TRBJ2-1,CASSTQAGLAGYNEQFF,TGTGCCAGCAGTACCCAGGCGGGACTAGCGGGCTACAATGAGCAGTTCTTC
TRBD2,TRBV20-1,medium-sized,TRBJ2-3,CSARTSGSEADTQYF,TGCAGTGCTAGGACTAGCGGGAGTGAGGCAGATACGCAGTATTTT
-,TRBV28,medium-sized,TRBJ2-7,CASSWTTLSYEQYF,TGTGCCAGCAGTTGGACCACACTTTCCTACGAGCAGTACTTC
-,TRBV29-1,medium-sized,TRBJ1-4,CSVGGDLSNEKLFF,TGCAGTGTTGGAGGGGACTTATCTAATGAAAAACTGTTTTTT
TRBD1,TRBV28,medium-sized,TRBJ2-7,CASSLRTGVSYEQYF,TGTGCCAGCAGTTTAAGGACAGGGGTCTCCTACGAGCAGTACTTC
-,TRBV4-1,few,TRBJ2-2,CASSQADRSTGELFF,TGCGCCAGCAGCCAAGCGGATAGATCCACCGGGGAGCTGTTTTTT
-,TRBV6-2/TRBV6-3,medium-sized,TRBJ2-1,CASSYREGAYNEQFF,TGTGCCAGCAGTTACAGGGAGGGGGCCTACAATGAGCAGTTCTTC